This T cell receptor (beta chain) was observed in a study of CD8 T cells in Susac syndrome. Study findings and constraints: An acknowledgment was made by the study that its TCR sequencing and HLA analysis involved relatively few individuals.

Worth noting for this clonotype: The antigen remains unidentified.

Random hexamers were used to reverse transcribe roughly 0.5 to 1 ug of RNA. TCRdb reanalysed the immunoSEQ multiplex PCR reads using MiXCR and keeps one entry per CDR3 protein. This sample has under 200,000 distinct CDR3 sequences, with around 96% found just once. V lost 4 bases and J 2 bases, leaving 9 bases between the germline ends. The CDR3 is 12 residues long. In germline, CDR1 is SQVTM, CDR2 ANQGSEA. This TCR derives from a human donor in good health. V and J are TRBV29-1 and TRBJ2-7; no definite D call. The sequencing input was CD4+ T cells from PBMCs. The CDR3 DNA reads as TGCAGCGTTGGGCCCTATACCTACGAGCAGTACTTC. Translated, it gives CSVGPYTYEQYF.